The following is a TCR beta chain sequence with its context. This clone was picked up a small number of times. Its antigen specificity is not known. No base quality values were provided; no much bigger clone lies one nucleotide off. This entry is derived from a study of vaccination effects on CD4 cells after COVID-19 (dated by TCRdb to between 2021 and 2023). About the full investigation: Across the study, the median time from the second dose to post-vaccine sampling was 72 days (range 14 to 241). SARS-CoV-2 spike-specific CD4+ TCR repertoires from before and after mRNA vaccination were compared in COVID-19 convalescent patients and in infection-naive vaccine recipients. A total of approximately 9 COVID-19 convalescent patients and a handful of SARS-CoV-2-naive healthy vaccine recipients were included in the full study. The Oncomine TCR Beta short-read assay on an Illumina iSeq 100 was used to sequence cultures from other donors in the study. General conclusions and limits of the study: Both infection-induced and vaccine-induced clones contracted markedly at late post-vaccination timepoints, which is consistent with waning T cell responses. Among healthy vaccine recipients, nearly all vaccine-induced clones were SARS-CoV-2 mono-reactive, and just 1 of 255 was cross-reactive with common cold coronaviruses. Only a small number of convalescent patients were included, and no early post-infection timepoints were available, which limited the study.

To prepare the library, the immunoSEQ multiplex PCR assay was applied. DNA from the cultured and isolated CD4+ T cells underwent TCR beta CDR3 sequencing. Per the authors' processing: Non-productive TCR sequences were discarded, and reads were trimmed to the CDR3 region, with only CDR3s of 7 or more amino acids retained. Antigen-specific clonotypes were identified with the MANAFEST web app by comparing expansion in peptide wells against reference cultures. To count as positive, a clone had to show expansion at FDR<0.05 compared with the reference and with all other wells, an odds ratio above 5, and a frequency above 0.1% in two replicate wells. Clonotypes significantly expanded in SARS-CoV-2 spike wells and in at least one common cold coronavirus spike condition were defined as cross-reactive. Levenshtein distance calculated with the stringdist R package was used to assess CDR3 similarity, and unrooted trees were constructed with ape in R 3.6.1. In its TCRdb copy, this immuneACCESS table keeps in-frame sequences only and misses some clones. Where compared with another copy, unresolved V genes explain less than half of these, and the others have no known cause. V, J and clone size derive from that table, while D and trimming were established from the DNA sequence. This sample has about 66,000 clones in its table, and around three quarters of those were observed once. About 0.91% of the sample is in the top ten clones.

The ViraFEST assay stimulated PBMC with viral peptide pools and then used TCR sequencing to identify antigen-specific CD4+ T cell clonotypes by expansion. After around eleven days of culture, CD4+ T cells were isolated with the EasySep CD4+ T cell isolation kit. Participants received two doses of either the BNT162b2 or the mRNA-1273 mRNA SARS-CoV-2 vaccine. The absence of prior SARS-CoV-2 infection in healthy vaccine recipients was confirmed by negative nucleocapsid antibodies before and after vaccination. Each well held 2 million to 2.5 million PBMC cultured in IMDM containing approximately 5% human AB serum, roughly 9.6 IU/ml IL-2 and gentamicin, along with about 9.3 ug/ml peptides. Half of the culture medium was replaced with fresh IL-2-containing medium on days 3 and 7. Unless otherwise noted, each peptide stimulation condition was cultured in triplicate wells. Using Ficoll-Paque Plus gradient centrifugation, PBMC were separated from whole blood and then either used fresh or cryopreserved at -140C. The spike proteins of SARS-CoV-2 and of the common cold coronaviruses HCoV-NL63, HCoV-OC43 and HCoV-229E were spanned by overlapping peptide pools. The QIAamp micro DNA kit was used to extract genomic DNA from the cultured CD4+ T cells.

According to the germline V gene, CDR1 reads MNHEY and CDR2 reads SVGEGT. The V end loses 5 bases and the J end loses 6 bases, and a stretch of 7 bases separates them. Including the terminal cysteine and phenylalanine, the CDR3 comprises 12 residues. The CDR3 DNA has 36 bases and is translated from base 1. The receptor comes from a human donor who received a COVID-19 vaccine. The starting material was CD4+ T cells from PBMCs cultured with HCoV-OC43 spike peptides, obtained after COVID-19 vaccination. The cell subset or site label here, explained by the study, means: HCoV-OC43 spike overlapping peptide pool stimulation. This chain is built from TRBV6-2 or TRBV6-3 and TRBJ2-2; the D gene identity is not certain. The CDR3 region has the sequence CASSTWPGELFF. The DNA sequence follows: TGTGCCAGCAGTACGTGGCCCGGGGAGCTGTTTTTT.